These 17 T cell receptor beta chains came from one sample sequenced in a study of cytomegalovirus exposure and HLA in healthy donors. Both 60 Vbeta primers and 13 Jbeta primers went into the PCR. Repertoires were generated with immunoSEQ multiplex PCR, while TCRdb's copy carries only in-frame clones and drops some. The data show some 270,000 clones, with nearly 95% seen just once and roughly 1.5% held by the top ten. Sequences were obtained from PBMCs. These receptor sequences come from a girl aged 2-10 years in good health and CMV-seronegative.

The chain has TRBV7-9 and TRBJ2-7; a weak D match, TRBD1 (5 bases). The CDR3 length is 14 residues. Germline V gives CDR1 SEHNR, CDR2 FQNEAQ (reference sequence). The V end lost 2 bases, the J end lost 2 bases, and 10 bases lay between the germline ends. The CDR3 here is CASSLSTATYEQYF. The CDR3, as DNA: TGTGCCAGCAGCTTATCGACAGCTACCTACGAGCAGTACTTC.

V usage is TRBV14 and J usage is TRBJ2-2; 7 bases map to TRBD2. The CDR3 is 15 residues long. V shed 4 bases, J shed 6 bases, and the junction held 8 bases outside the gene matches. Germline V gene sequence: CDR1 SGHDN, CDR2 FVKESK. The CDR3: CASSRARGGPGELFF. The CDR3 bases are TGTGCCAGCAGCCGAGCAAGGGGAGGGCCCGGGGAGCTGTTTTTT.

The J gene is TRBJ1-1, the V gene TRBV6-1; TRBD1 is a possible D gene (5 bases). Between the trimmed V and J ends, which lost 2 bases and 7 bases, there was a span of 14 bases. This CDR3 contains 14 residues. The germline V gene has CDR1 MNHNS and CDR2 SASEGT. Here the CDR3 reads CASSEQSRGNEAFF. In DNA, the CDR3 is TGTGCCAGCAGTGAACAAAGTAGGGGCAATGAAGCTTTCTTT.

The CDR3 loop reads CASSEGHPSDEQYF. The CDR3 DNA reads as TGTGCCAGCAGCGAGGGACATCCGTCGGATGAGCAGTACTTC. The chain employs TRBV7-2 and TRBJ2-7; TRBD1 is a possible D gene (6 bases). This CDR3 has 14 residues. Germline CDR1 reads SGHTA; CDR2 reads FQGNSA. V was shortened by 5 bases and J by 7 bases, with 18 bases between the two germline ends.

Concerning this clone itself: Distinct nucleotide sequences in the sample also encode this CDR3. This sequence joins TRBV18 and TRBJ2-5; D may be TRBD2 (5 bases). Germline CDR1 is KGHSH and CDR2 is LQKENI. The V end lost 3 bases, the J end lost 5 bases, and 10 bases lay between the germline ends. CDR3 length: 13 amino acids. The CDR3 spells CASSPPGLETQYF. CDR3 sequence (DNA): TGTGCCAGCTCACCGCCCGGACTGGAGACCCAGTACTTC.

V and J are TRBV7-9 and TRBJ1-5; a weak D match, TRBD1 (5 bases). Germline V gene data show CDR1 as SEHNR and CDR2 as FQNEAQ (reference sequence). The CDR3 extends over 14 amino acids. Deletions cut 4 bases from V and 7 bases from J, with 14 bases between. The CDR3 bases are TGTGCCAGCAGCTCAAGCGGGGGGGGGCAGCCCCAGCATTTT. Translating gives CASSSSGGGQPQHF.

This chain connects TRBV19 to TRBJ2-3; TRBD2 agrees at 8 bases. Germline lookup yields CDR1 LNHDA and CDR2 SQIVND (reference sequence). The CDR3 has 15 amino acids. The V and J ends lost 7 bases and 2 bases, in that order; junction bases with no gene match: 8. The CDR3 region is CASMKGSGNTDTQYF. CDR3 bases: TGTGCCAGTATGAAGGGTAGCGGGAACACAGATACGCAGTATTTT.

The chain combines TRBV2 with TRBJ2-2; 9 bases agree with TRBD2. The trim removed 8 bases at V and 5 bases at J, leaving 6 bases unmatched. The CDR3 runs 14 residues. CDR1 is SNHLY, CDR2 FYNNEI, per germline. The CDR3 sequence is CASRTSARTGELFF. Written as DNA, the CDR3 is TGTGCCAGCCGGACTAGCGCGAGGACCGGGGAGCTGTTTTTT.

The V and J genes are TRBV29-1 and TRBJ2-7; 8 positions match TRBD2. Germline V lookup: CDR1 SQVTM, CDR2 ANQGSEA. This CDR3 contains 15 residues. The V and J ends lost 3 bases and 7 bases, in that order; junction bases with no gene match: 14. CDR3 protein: CSVEQNREGLGEQYF. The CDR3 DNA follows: TGCAGCGTTGAGCAGAATCGGGAGGGCCTTGGAGAGCAGTACTTC.

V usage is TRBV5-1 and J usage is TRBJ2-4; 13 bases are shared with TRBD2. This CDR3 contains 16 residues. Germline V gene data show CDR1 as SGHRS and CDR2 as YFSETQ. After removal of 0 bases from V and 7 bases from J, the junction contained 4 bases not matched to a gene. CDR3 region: CASSLAGTSGMNIQYF. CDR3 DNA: TGCGCCAGCAGCTTGGCAGGGACTAGCGGGATGAACATTCAGTACTTC.

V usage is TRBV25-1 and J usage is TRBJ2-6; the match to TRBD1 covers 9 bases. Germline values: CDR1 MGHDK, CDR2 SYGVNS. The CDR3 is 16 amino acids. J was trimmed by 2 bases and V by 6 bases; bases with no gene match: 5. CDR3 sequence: CASRTDRGTGANVLTF. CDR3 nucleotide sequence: TGTGCCAGCAGGACGGACAGGGGAACTGGGGCCAACGTCCTGACTTTC. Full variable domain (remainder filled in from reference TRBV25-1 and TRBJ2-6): EADIYQTPRYLVIGTGKKITLECSQTMGHDKMYWYQQDPGMELHLIHYSYGVNSTEKGDLSSESTVSRIRTEHFPLTLESARPSHTSQYLCASRTDRGTGANVLTFGAGSRLTVL.

The CDR3 DNA sequence: TGTGCCAGCAGCTCTACTTCGGATGAGCAGTTCTTC. Amino acid sequence: CASSSTSDEQFF. The chain is built from TRBV7-3 and TRBJ2-1; D is undetermined. Per germline, CDR1 SGHTA and CDR2 FQGTGA. This CDR3 has 12 residues. V lost 4 bases and J 8 bases, leaving 9 bases between the germline ends.

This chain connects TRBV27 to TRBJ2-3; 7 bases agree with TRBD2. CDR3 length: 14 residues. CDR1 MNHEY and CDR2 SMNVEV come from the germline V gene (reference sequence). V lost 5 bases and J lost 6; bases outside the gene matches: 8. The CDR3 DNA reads TGTGCCAGCAGTCTCGGACTAGTTGCTGATACGCAGTATTTT. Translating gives CASSLGLVADTQYF.

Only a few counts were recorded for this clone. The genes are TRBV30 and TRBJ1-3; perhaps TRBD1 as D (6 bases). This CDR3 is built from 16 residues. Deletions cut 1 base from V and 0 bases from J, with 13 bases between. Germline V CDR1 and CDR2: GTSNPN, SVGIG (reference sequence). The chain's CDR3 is CAWSGQGISSGNTIYF. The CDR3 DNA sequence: TGTGCCTGGAGTGGTCAGGGGATAAGCTCTGGAAACACCATATATTTT.

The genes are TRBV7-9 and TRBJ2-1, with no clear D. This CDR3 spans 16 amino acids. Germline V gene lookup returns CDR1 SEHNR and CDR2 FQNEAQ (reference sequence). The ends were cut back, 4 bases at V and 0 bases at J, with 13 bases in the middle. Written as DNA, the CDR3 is TGTGCCAGCAGCTCCCCTACTATTGTCTCCTACAATGAGCAGTTCTTC. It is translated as CASSSPTIVSYNEQFF.

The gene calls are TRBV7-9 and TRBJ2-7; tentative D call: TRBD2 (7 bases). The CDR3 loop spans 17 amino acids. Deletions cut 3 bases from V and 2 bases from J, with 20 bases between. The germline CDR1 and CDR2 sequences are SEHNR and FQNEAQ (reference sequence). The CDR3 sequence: CASSFPGGVLGTYEQYF. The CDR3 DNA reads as TGTGCCAGCAGCTTCCCGGGGGGCGTTTTAGGGACCTACGAGCAGTACTTC.

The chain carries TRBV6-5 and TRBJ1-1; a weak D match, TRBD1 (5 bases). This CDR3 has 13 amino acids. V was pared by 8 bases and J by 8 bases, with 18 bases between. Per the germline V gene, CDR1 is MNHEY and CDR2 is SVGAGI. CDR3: CASLSRGRGEAFF. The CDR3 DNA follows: TGTGCCAGCCTATCGCGAGGGCGGGGCGAAGCTTTCTTT.